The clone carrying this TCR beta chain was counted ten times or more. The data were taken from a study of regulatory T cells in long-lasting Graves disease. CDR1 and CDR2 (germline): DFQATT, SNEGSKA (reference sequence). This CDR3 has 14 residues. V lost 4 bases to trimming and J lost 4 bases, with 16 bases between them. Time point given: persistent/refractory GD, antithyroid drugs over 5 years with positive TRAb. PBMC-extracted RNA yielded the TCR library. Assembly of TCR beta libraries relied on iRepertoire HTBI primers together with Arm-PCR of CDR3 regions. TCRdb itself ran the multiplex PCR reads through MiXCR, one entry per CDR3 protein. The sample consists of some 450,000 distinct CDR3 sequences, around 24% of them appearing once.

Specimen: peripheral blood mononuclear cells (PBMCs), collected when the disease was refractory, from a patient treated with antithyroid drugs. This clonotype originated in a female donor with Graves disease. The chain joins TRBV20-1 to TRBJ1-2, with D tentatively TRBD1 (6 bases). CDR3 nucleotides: TGCAGTGCTACCAAGGGGGAGGGATCCTATGGCTACACCTTC. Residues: CSATKGEGSYGYTF.